A selection of T cell receptor beta chains follows, all from one sample in a study of blood T cell repertoires in COVID-19. Data came from immunoSEQ multiplex PCR; TCRdb stores just in-frame clones and leaves some out. The sample holds approximately 80,000 clones; more than 70% are singletons and the top ten take about 8.5%. The material sequenced was peripheral blood. The receptors come from a man aged 45-65 years with active COVID-19. Each CDR3 is given with its conserved first and last residue. D genes are given only for firm matches. Expanded clones get a size class; other rows say once, few or many, or leave the size out.

abundance: NA; d_gene: NA; len: 11; j_gene: TRBJ2-7; v_gene: TRBV7-9; CDR3aa: CASSFLYEQYF; CDR3nt: TGTGCCAGCAGCTTCCTGTACGAGCAGTACTTC
abundance: NA; d_gene: NA; len: 17; j_gene: TRBJ1-4; v_gene: TRBV29-1; CDR3aa: CSVVLRGSGGTNEKLFF; CDR3nt: TGCAGCGTTGTACTCAGGGGATCAGGTGGGACTAATGAAAAACTGTTTTTT
abundance: NA; d_gene: TRBD1; len: 16; j_gene: TRBJ2-2; v_gene: TRBV27; CDR3aa: CASSRASGGRTGELFF; CDR3nt: TGTGCCAGCAGTCGCGCTTCAGGGGGACGTACCGGGGAGCTGTTTTTT
abundance: few; d_gene: NA; len: 10; j_gene: TRBJ1-2; v_gene: TRBV28; CDR3aa: CASRRYGYTF; CDR3nt: TGTGCCAGCAGGCGTTATGGCTACACCTTC
abundance: NA; d_gene: TRBD1; len: 18; j_gene: TRBJ2-4; v_gene: TRBV5-1; CDR3aa: CASSAAGGMGRAKNIQYF; CDR3nt: TGCGCCAGCAGCGCGGCAGGGGGAATGGGTCGGGCCAAAAACATTCAGTACTTC
abundance: once; d_gene: TRBD1; len: 13; j_gene: TRBJ2-7; v_gene: TRBV5-6; CDR3aa: CASWGQGASEQYF; CDR3nt: TGTGCCAGCTGGGGACAGGGGGCCTCTGAGCAGTACTTC
abundance: NA; d_gene: NA; len: 14; j_gene: TRBJ1-5; v_gene: TRBV30; CDR3aa: CAWSVKGGNQPQHF; CDR3nt: TGTGCCTGGAGTGTCAAAGGGGGCAATCAGCCCCAGCATTTT
abundance: once; d_gene: NA; len: 14; j_gene: TRBJ2-3; v_gene: TRBV4-3; CDR3aa: CASSQDWPTDTQYF; CDR3nt: TGCGCCAGCAGCCAAGATTGGCCCACAGATACGCAGTATTTT
abundance: NA; d_gene: TRBD1; len: 14; j_gene: TRBJ1-2; v_gene: TRBV19; CDR3aa: CASSTRDRNYGYTF; CDR3nt: TGTGCCAGTAGTACCCGGGACAGGAACTATGGCTACACCTTC
abundance: NA; d_gene: NA; len: 15; j_gene: TRBJ2-7; v_gene: TRBV6-5; CDR3aa: CASSYSRQGSEEQYF; CDR3nt: TGTGCCAGCAGTTACTCGAGGCAGGGGTCGGAGGAGCAGTACTTC
abundance: few; d_gene: NA; len: 16; j_gene: TRBJ2-7; v_gene: TRBV7-9; CDR3aa: CASSLSVGSETYEQYF; CDR3nt: TGTGCCAGCAGCCTTAGTGTAGGTAGCGAGACCTACGAGCAGTACTTC
abundance: NA; d_gene: TRBD2; len: 13; j_gene: TRBJ2-3; v_gene: TRBV5-4; CDR3aa: CASSLREGDTQYF; CDR3nt: TGTGCCAGCAGCTTGCGGGAGGGAGATACGCAGTATTTT
abundance: once; d_gene: TRBD1; len: 13; j_gene: TRBJ2-7; v_gene: TRBV24-1; CDR3aa: CATSAIGQGEQYF; CDR3nt: TGTGCCACCAGTGCCATAGGACAGGGCGAGCAGTACTTC
abundance: NA; d_gene: NA; len: 16; j_gene: TRBJ1-2; v_gene: TRBV6-1; CDR3aa: CASSGGGRVGDYGYTF; CDR3nt: TGTGCCAGCAGTGGAGGGGGAAGGGTGGGCGACTATGGCTACACCTTC
abundance: NA; d_gene: NA; len: 16; j_gene: TRBJ1-4; v_gene: TRBV6-5; CDR3aa: CASSYVGGGLNEKLFF; CDR3nt: TGTGCCAGCAGTTACGTGGGGGGAGGACTTAATGAAAAACTGTTTTTT
abundance: NA; d_gene: TRBD1; len: 14; j_gene: TRBJ2-7; v_gene: TRBV5-1; CDR3aa: CASSWTGGSYEQYF; CDR3nt: TGCGCCAGCAGCTGGACAGGGGGCAGCTACGAGCAGTACTTC
abundance: NA; d_gene: NA; len: 14; j_gene: TRBJ1-2; v_gene: TRBV6-1; CDR3aa: CASSDTSGSGGYTF; CDR3nt: TGTGCCAGCAGTGACACTTCAGGGTCTGGCGGCTACACCTTC
abundance: NA; d_gene: TRBD2; len: 17; j_gene: TRBJ2-3; v_gene: TRBV24-1; CDR3aa: CATSDQVLGRGTDTQYF; CDR3nt: TGTGCCACCAGTGACCAGGTCCTAGGGAGGGGTACAGATACGCAGTATTTT
abundance: NA; d_gene: NA; len: 15; j_gene: TRBJ1-3; v_gene: TRBV19; CDR3aa: CASSNRGSSGNTIYF; CDR3nt: TGTGCCAGTAGTAACCGGGGTAGCTCTGGAAACACCATATATTTT
abundance: NA; d_gene: NA; len: 14; j_gene: TRBJ1-1; v_gene: TRBV19; CDR3aa: CASSILTANTEAFF; CDR3nt: TGTGCCAGTAGTATCTTGACAGCGAACACTGAAGCTTTCTTT
abundance: NA; d_gene: TRBD1; len: 15; j_gene: TRBJ2-1; v_gene: TRBV10-3; CDR3aa: CAISDWDRADNEQFF; CDR3nt: TGTGCCATCAGTGACTGGGACAGGGCGGACAATGAGCAGTTCTTC
abundance: NA; d_gene: NA; len: 13; j_gene: TRBJ1-6; v_gene: TRBV5-1; CDR3aa: CASSFTYNSPLHF; CDR3nt: TGCGCCAGCAGCTTTACCTATAATTCACCCCTCCACTTT
abundance: NA; d_gene: NA; len: 19; j_gene: TRBJ1-6; v_gene: TRBV2; CDR3aa: CASSNPREQGPFFASPLHF; CDR3nt: TGTGCCAGCAGTAATCCGAGAGAACAGGGACCCTTTTTTGCGTCACCCCTCCACTTT
abundance: NA; d_gene: NA; len: 14; j_gene: TRBJ2-2; v_gene: TRBV6-6; CDR3aa: CASSSARPTGELFF; CDR3nt: TGTGCCAGCAGTTCCGCTAGGCCCACCGGGGAGCTGTTTTTT
abundance: few; d_gene: TRBD2; len: 15; j_gene: TRBJ2-1; v_gene: TRBV24-1; CDR3aa: CATSDPTSGYNEQFF; CDR3nt: TGTGCCACCAGTGACCCAACTAGCGGATACAATGAGCAGTTCTTC
abundance: NA; d_gene: TRBD1; len: 16; j_gene: TRBJ1-6; v_gene: TRBV7-2; CDR3aa: CASSLEGQGSNSPLHF; CDR3nt: TGTGCCAGCAGCTTAGAAGGACAGGGTAGTAATTCACCCCTCCACTTT
abundance: NA; d_gene: NA; len: 17; j_gene: TRBJ2-6; v_gene: TRBV19; CDR3aa: CASSLRTVSSGANVLTF; CDR3nt: TGTGCCAGTAGTTTACGGACAGTCAGCTCTGGGGCCAACGTCCTGACTTTC
abundance: NA; d_gene: NA; len: 12; j_gene: TRBJ1-1; v_gene: TRBV11-2; CDR3aa: CASSLGETEAFF; CDR3nt: TGTGCCAGCAGCTTAGGGGAGACTGAAGCTTTCTTT
abundance: NA; d_gene: NA; len: 13; j_gene: TRBJ2-7; v_gene: TRBV4-1; CDR3aa: CASSEDLRYEQYF; CDR3nt: TGCGCCAGCAGCGAAGATCTGAGGTACGAGCAGTACTTC
abundance: few; d_gene: NA; len: 16; j_gene: TRBJ1-1; v_gene: TRBV30; CDR3aa: CAWRIGGAFRNTEAFF; CDR3nt: TGTGCCTGGAGAATTGGGGGGGCGTTTAGGAACACTGAAGCTTTCTTT
abundance: NA; d_gene: TRBD2; len: 16; j_gene: TRBJ2-2; v_gene: TRBV6-1; CDR3aa: CASSGLSGGGTGELFF; CDR3nt: TGTGCCAGCAGTGGACTAAGCGGGGGGGGCACCGGGGAGCTGTTTTTT
abundance: NA; d_gene: TRBD1; len: 17; j_gene: TRBJ1-4; v_gene: TRBV11-2; CDR3aa: CASSFRTGMQTNEKLFF; CDR3nt: TGTGCCAGCAGCTTCCGGACAGGGATGCAAACTAATGAAAAACTGTTTTTT
abundance: NA; d_gene: NA; len: 14; j_gene: TRBJ2-2; v_gene: TRBV7-2; CDR3aa: CASSYGHNTGELFF; CDR3nt: TGTGCCAGCAGCTATGGACATAACACCGGGGAGCTGTTTTTT
abundance: NA; d_gene: NA; len: 15; j_gene: TRBJ1-1; v_gene: TRBV4-1; CDR3aa: CASSQEQFMNTEAFF; CDR3nt: TGCGCCAGCAGCCAAGAGCAGTTTATGAACACTGAAGCTTTCTTT
abundance: NA; d_gene: NA; len: 14; j_gene: TRBJ2-1; v_gene: TRBV10-2; CDR3aa: CASIRGASENEQFF; CDR3nt: TGCGCCAGCATACGGGGGGCCTCAGAGAATGAGCAGTTCTTC
abundance: NA; d_gene: TRBD2; len: 17; j_gene: TRBJ2-5; v_gene: TRBV7-2; CDR3aa: CASSFNAASGGQETQYF; CDR3nt: TGTGCCAGCAGCTTTAATGCTGCTAGCGGGGGTCAAGAGACCCAGTACTTC
abundance: NA; d_gene: TRBD1; len: 12; j_gene: TRBJ2-7; v_gene: TRBV12-3/TRBV12-4; CDR3aa: CASSRTGDEQYF; CDR3nt: TGTGCCAGCAGTCGGACAGGGGACGAGCAGTACTTC
abundance: once; d_gene: TRBD1; len: 15; j_gene: TRBJ1-2; v_gene: TRBV6-5; CDR3aa: CASSFPGQGVRGYTF; CDR3nt: TGTGCCAGCAGTTTTCCGGGACAGGGGGTGAGGGGCTACACCTTC